This T cell receptor (beta chain) was profiled in a study of CD8 T cells in Susac syndrome. The J segment lost 3 bases and the V segment lost 4 bases, leaving 1 base of the junction unmatched. This CDR3 contains 13 residues. Germline V gene sequence: CDR1 DFQATT, CDR2 SNEGSKA (reference sequence). Reverse transcription of about 0.45 to 1 ug RNA was performed with random hexamers. The method of amplification for TCR beta CDR3 was immunoSEQ multiplex PCR, covering 54 Vbeta and 13 Jbeta. TCRdb called the immunoSEQ multiplex PCR reads again in MiXCR, with one record for every CDR3 protein. Of 160,000 or so distinct CDR3 sequences listed, around 90% were seen once; the top ten hold 0.08%. TCR beta sequencing was performed on blood CD8+ and CD4+ T cells. The CD8+ and CD4+ T cells were isolated magnetically using a negative isolation approach, whereas the TEMRA cells were enriched by FACS.

The J gene is TRBJ2-1, the V gene TRBV20-1; TRBD2 aligns across 9 bases. This sequence was found in a human donor in good health. The sample was CD4+ T cells from PBMCs. DNA for the CDR3: TGCAGTGCTACTAGCGGGATCTACAATGAGCAGTTCTTC. This translates into CSATSGIYNEQFF.